Reported below is one T cell receptor beta chain. Antigen: not known. This sample is drawn from a study of vaccination effects on CD4 cells after COVID-19. Study-level information: Every well housed two million PBMC, which grew in culture alongside about 9 IU/ml IL-2 and roughly 10 ug/ml peptides.

Assay used: immunoSEQ multiplex PCR; TCRdb lists only in-frame clones, some missing. The sample lists tens of thousands of clones, approximately 80% occurring once. This CDR3 is built from 14 residues. Per germline, CDR1 MNHEY and CDR2 SVGAGI. The V end was cut by 2 bases, the J end by 2 bases, with 9 bases between. Isolating CD4+ T cells followed about 10 days of culture. Sample: CD4+ T cells from PBMCs cultured without peptide, taken before COVID-19 vaccination. V and J are TRBV6-5 and TRBJ2-5; D remains ambiguous. The receptor was derived from a human donor who had a prior SARS-CoV-2 infection. CDR3 nucleotide sequence: TGTGCCAGCAGTTACCATTCGACACAAGAGACCCAGTACTTC. This encodes CASSYHSTQETQYF.